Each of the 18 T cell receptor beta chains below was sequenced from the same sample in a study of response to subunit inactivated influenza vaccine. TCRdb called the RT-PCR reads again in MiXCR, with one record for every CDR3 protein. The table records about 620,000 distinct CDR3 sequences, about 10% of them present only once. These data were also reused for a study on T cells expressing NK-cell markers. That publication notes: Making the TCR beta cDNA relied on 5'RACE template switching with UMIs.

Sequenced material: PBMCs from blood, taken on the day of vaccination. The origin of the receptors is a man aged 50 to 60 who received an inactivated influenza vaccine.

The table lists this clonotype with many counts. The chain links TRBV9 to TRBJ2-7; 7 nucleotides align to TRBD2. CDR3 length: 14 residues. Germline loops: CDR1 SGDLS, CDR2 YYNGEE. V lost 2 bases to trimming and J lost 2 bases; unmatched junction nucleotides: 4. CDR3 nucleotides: TGTGCCAGCAGCGTTTCCAGCGGGACCTACGAGCAGTACTTC. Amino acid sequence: CASSVSSGTYEQYF. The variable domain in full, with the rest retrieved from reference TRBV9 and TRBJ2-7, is DSGVTQTPKHLITATGQRVTLRCSPRSGDLSVYWYQQSLDQGLQFLIQYYNGEERAKGNILERFSAQQFPDLHSELNLSSLELGDSALYFCASSVSSGTYEQYFGPGTRLTVT.

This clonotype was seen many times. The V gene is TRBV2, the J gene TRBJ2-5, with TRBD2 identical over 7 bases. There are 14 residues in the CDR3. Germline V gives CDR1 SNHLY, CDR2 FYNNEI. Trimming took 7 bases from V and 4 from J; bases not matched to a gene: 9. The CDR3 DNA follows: TGTGCCAGCACTCAGGCGGGGAGGGCAGAGACCCAGTACTTC. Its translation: CASTQAGRAETQYF.

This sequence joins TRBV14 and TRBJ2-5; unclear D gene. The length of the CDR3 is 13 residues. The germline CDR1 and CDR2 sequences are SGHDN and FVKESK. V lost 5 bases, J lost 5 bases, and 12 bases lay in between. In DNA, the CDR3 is TGTGCCAGCAGCAGCCAGGAAAGCGAGACCCAGTACTTC. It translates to CASSSQESETQYF.

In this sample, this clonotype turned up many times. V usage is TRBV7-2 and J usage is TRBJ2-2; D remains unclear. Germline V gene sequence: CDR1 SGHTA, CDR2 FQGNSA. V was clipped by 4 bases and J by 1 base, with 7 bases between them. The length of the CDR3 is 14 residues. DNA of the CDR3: TGTGCCAGCAGCTCCCTCCTGAACACCGGGGAGCTGTTTTTT. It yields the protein CASSSLLNTGELFF.

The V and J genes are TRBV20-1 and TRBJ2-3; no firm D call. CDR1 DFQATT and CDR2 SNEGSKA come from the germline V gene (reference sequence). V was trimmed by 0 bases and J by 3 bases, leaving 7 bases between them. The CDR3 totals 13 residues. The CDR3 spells CSARDTGTDTQYF. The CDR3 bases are TGCAGTGCTAGAGATACGGGTACAGATACGCAGTATTTT.

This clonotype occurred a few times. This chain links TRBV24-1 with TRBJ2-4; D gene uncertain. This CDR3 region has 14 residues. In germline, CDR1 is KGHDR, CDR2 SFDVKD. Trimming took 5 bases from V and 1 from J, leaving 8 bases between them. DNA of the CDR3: TGTGCCACCAGTGCGGGTAGGGCCAAAAACATTCAGTACTTC. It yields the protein CATSAGRAKNIQYF.

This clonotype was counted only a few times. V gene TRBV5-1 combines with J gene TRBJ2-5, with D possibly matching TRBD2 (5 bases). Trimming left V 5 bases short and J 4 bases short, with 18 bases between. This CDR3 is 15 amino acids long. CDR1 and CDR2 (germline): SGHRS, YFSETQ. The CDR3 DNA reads TGCGCCAGCAGGCTCGGCGGGCAGTGGGCAGAGACCCAGTACTTC. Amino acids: CASRLGGQWAETQYF.

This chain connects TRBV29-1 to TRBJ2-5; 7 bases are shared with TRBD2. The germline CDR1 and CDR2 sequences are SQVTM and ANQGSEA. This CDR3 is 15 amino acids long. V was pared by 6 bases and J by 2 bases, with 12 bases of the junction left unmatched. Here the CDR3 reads CSVPRGLAEQETQYF. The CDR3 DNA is TGCAGCGTGCCCCGGGGTCTAGCGGAACAAGAGACCCAGTACTTC.

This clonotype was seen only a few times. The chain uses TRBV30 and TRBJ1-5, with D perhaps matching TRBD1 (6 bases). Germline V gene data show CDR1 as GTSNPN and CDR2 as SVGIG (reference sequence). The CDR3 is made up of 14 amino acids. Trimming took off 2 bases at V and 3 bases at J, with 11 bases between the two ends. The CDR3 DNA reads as TGTGCCTGGAGTAGGTCAGGGGACAATCAGCCCCAGCATTTT. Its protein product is CAWSRSGDNQPQHF.

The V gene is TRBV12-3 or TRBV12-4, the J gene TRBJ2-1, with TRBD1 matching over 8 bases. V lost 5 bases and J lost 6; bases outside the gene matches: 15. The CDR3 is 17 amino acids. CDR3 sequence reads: CASSPGTGQTRGNEQFF. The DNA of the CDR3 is TGTGCCAGCAGTCCAGGGACAGGTCAAACCAGGGGCAATGAGCAGTTCTTC.

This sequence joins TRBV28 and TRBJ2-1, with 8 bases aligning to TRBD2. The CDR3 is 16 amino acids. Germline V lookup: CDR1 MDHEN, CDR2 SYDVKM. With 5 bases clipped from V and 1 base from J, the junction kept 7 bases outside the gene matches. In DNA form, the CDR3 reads TGTGCCAGCAGTAGCTCCGGGACTAGTTCCTACAATGAGCAGTTCTTC. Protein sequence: CASSSSGTSSYNEQFF.

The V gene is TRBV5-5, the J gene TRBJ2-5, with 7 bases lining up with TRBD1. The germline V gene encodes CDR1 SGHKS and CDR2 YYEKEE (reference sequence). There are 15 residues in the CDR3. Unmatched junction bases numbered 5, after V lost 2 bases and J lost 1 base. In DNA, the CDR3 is TGTGCCAGCAGCTTCACGGGACAGACCCAAGAGACCCAGTACTTC. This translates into CASSFTGQTQETQYF.

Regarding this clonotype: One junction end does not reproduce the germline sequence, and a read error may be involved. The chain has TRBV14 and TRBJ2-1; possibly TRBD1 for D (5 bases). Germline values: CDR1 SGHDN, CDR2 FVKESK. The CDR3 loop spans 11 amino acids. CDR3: CASSQAGPRIF. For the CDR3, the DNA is TGTGCCAGCAGCCAGGCAGGGCCTAGGATCTTC.

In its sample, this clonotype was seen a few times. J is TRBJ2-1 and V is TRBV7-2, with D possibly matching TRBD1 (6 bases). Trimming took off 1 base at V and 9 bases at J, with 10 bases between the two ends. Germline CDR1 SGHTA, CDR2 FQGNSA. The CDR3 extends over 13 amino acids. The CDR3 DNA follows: TGTGCCAGCAGCTTAGGGTCGACAGGTGAGCAGTTCTTC. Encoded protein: CASSLGSTGEQFF.

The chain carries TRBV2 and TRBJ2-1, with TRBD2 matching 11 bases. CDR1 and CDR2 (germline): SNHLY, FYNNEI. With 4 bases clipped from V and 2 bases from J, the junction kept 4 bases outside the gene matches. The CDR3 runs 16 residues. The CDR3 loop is CASSAIAGGPYNEQFF. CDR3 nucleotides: TGTGCCAGCAGTGCGATAGCGGGAGGGCCCTACAATGAGCAGTTCTTC.

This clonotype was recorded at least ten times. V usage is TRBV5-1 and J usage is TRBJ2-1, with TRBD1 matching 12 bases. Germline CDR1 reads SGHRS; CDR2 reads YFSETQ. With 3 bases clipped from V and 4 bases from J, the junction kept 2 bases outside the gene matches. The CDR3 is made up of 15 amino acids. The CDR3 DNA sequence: TGCGCCAGCAGCTCGGGACAGGGGGCGTACAATGAGCAGTTCTTC. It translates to CASSSGQGAYNEQFF. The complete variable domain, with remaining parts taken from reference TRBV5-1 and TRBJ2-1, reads KAGVTQTPRYLIKTRGQQVTLSCSPISGHRSVSWYQQTPGQGLQFLFEYFSETQRNKGNFPGRFSGRQFSNSRSEMNVSTLELGDSALYLCASSSGQGAYNEQFFGPGTRLTVL.

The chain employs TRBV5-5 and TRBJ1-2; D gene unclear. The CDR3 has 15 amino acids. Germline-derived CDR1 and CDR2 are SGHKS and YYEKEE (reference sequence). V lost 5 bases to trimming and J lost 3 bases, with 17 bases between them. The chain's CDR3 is CASSFRLDDYYGYTF. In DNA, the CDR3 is TGTGCCAGCAGTTTTCGACTTGACGATTACTATGGCTACACCTTC.

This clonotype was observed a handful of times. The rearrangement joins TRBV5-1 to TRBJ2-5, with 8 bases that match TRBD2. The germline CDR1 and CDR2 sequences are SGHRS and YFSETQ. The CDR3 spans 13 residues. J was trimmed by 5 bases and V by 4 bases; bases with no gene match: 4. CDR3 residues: CASSEPGGETQYF. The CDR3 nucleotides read TGCGCCAGCAGCGAGCCGGGAGGGGAGACCCAGTACTTC.